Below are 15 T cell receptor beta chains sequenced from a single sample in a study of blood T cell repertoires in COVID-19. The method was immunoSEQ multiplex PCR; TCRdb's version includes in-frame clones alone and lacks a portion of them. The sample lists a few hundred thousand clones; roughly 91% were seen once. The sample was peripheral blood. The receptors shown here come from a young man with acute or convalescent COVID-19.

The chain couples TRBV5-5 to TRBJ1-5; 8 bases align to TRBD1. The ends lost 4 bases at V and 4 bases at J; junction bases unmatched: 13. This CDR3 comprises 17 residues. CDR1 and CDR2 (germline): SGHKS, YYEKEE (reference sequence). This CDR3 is CASSPTGGTTWNQPQHF. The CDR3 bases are TGTGCCAGCAGCCCCACAGGGGGTACTACCTGGAATCAGCCCCAGCATTTT.

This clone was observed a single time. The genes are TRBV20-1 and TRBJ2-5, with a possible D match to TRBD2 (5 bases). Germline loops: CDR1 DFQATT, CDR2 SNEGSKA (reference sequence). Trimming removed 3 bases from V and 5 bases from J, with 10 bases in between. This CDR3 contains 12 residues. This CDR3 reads CSASTSSETQYF. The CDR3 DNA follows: TGCAGTGCTAGTACTAGTTCGGAGACCCAGTACTTC.

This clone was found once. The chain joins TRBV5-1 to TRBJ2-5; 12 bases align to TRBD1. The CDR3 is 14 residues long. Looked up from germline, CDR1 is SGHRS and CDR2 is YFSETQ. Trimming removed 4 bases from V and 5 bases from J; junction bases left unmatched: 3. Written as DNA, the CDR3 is TGCGCCAGCAGCCCCGGGACAGGGGGCGAGACCCAGTACTTC. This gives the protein CASSPGTGGETQYF.

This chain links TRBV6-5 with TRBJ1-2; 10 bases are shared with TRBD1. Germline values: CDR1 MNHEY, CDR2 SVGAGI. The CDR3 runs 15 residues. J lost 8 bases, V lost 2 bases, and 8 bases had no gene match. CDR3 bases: TGTGCCAGCAGTTACCAGCGACAGGGGGCGGAGGGCTACACCTTC. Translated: CASSYQRQGAEGYTF.

The DNA of the CDR3 is TGTGCCAGCAGTTTATCGGGACTAGCGGTGGCCCATGGGCAGTATTTT. This codes for CASSLSGLAVAHGQYF. The rearrangement links TRBV27 to TRBJ2-3; 11 positions agree with TRBD2. The V gene's germline CDR1 is MNHEY and CDR2 SMNVEV (reference sequence). This CDR3 spans 16 amino acids. Trimming at V came to 0 bases and at J to 11 bases, leaving 10 bases not matched to a gene.

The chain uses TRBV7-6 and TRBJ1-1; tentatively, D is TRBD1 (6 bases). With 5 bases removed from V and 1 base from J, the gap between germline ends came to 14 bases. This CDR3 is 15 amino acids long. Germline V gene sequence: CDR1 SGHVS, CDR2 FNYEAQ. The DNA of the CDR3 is TGTGCCAGCAGCCCAGGGGTCCGGGCGAACACTGAAGCTTTCTTT. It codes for CASSPGVRANTEAFF.

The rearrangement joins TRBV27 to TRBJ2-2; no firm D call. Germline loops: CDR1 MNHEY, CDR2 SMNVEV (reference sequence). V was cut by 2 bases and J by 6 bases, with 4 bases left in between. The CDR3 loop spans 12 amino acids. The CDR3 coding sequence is TGTGCCAGCAGTTTAGTCTCCGGGGAGCTGTTTTTT. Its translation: CASSLVSGELFF.

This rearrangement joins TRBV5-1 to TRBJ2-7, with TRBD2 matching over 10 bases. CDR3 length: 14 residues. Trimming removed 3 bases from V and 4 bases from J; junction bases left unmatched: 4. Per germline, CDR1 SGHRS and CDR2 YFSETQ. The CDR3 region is CASSSGLANYEQYF. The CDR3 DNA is TGCGCCAGCAGCTCGGGACTAGCGAATTACGAGCAGTACTTC.

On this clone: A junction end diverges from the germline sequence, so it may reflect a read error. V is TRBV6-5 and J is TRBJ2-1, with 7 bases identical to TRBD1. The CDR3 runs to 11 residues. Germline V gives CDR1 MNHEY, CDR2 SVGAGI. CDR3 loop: CASKTGPVELF. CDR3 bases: TGTGCCAGCAAGACAGGGCCGGTGGAGCTCTTC.

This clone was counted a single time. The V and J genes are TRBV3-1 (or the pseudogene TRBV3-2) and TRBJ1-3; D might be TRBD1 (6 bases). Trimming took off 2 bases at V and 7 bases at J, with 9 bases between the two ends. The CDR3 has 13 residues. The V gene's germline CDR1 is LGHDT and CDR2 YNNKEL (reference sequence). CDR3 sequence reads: CASSQQGSNTIYF. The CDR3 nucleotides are TGTGCCAGCAGCCAACAGGGGAGCAACACCATATATTTT.

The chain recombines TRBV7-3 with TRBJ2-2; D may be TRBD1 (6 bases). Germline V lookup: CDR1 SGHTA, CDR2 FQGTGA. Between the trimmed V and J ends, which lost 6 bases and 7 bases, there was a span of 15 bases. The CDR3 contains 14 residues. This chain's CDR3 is CASRSRQVDGELFF. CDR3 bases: TGTGCCAGCAGGTCAAGACAGGTCGACGGGGAGCTGTTTTTT.

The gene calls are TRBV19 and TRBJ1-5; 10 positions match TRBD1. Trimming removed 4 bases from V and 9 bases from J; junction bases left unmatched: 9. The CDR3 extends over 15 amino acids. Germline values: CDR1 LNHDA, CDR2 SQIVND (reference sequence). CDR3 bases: TGTGCCAGTAGTAGGCTCGACAGGGGGCTACCGCCCCAGCATTTT. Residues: CASSRLDRGLPPQHF.

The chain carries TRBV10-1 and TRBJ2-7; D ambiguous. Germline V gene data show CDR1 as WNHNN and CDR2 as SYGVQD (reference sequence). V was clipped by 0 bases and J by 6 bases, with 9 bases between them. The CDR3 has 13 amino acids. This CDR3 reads CASSESFRGEQYF. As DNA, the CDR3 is TGCGCCAGCAGTGAGTCTTTCCGCGGCGAGCAGTACTTC.

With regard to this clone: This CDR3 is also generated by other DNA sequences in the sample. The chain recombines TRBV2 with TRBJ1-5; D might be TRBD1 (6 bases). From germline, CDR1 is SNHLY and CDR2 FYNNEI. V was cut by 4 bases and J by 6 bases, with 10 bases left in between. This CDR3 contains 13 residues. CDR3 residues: CASSGTGSQPQHF. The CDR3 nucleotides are TGTGCCAGCAGTGGCACAGGGTCTCAGCCCCAGCATTTT.

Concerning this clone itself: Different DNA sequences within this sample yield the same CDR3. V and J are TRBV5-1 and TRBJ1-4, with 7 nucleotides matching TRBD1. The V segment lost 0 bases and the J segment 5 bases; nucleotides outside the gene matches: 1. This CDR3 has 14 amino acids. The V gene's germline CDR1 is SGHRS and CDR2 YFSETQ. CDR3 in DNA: TGCGCCAGCAGCTTGGGACAGGGAAATGAAAAACTGTTTTTT. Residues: CASSLGQGNEKLFF.